Below are 30 T cell receptor beta chains sequenced from a single sample in a study of monozygotic twins with inflammatory bowel disease. TCRdb derives one entry per CDR3 protein from the 5' RACE reads, leaving out DNA. The table counts approximately 400,000 distinct CDR3 sequences; under 3% lies in the top ten. Specimen: blood. All receptors derive from a human donor with ulcerative colitis or Crohn's disease, or a healthy co-twin of an affected twin (not recorded which).

The rearrangement joins TRBV19 to TRBJ2-6. Germline lookup yields CDR1 LNHDA and CDR2 SQIVND (reference sequence). This CDR3 has 18 amino acids. The CDR3 sequence is CASTSSATSYSGANVLTF.

The V call is TRBV5-1, the J call TRBJ2-1; TCRdb's D call, TRBD1, is unchecked because there is no DNA. Germline CDR1 and CDR2: SGHRS and YFSETQ. There are 16 residues in the CDR3. CDR3 loop: CASSLDFGTGINEQFF. Variable domain in full (rest from reference TRBV5-1 and TRBJ2-1): KAGVTQTPRYLIKTRGQQVTLSCSPISGHRSVSWYQQTPGQGLQFLFEYFSETQRNKGNFPGRFSGRQFSNSRSEMNVSTLELGDSALYLCASSLDFGTGINEQFFGPGTRLTVL.

V gene TRBV6-1 combines with J gene TRBJ2-1; without DNA, the TCRdb call of TRBD2 cannot be checked. Per the germline V gene, CDR1 is MNHNS and CDR2 is SASEGT. The CDR3 spans 17 residues. CDR3 loop: CASNPGLRLAGVNEQFF.

V usage is TRBV5-1 and J usage is TRBJ2-2. The CDR3 runs 13 residues. CDR1 is SGHRS and CDR2 is YFSETQ in the germline V gene. The CDR3 sequence is CASSYNLGRELFF.

The V gene is TRBV7-8, the J gene TRBJ2-7. Germline V gene data show CDR1 as SGHVS and CDR2 as FQNEAQ. The CDR3 consists of 12 residues. The CDR3 sequence: CASSLYGYEQYF.

CDR3 sequence: CASSFYQTNQPQHF. The chain is built from TRBV7-2 and TRBJ1-5. Germline CDR1 is SGHTA and CDR2 is FQGNSA. The CDR3 totals 14 residues.

The rearrangement joins TRBV10-3 to TRBJ2-1; TCRdb reports TRBD1, a call that lacks DNA to check it against. The germline V gene has CDR1 ENHRY and CDR2 SYGVKD. The CDR3 contains 15 residues. The CDR3 region is CAISDPYRSYNEQFF.

V is TRBV4-2 and J is TRBJ2-7; TCRdb lists TRBD1, though no DNA is available to test this call. Germline V lookup: CDR1 LGHNA, CDR2 YNFKEQ. The CDR3 is 13 residues long. The CDR3 region is CASSQDFPGGQYF.

The chain carries TRBV20-1 and TRBJ1-3; TCRdb gives TRBD1 as the D gene, but with no DNA this cannot be confirmed. This CDR3 spans 14 amino acids. Per the germline V gene, CDR1 is DFQATT and CDR2 is SNEGSKA (reference sequence). The CDR3 sequence: CSASPGAVGNTIYF.

The V and J genes are TRBV30 and TRBJ2-7. CDR1 is GTSNPN, CDR2 SVGIG, per germline (reference sequence). This CDR3 region has 12 residues. Here the CDR3 reads CAWSGPDYEQYF.

The rearrangement uses TRBV20-1 and TRBJ1-1; TCRdb picks TRBD1, but there is no DNA to check that call. The V gene's germline CDR1 is DFQATT and CDR2 SNEGSKA (reference sequence). The CDR3 has 17 residues. The chain's CDR3 is CSARVSRPTTVNTEAFF.

The chain uses TRBV14 and TRBJ1-6; the D call from TCRdb, TRBD1, cannot be confirmed without DNA. Germline V gene lookup returns CDR1 SGHDN and CDR2 FVKESK. The CDR3 consists of 13 residues. CDR3: CASSQDGRKTLHF.

The J gene is TRBJ2-3, the V gene TRBV12-3 or TRBV12-4; TCRdb's D call, TRBD1, is unchecked because there is no DNA. The CDR3 covers 14 residues. This CDR3 is CASSFGAFTDTQYF.

This sequence joins TRBV7-9 and TRBJ2-3. CDR3 size: 14 residues. Germline CDR1 is SEHNR and CDR2 is FQNEAQ (reference sequence). CDR3 region: CACSLAGGTDTQYF. Full variable domain (remainder filled in from reference TRBV7-9 and TRBJ2-3): DTGVSQNPRHKITKRGQNVTFRCDPISEHNRLYWYRQTLGQGPEFLTYFQNEAQLEKSRLLSDRFSAERPKGSFSTLEIQRTEQGDSAMYLCACSLAGGTDTQYFGPGTRLTVL.

J is TRBJ1-2 and V is TRBV19. The germline CDR1 and CDR2 sequences are LNHDA and SQIVND (reference sequence). CDR3 size: 14 residues. CDR3 region: CASSIDPVDYGYTF.

The chain joins TRBV6-2 or TRBV6-3 to TRBJ1-5; as DNA is missing, the TRBD1 call by TCRdb cannot be tested. CDR1 and CDR2 from the germline V gene are MNHEY and SVGEGT. The CDR3 sequence is 13 residues long. CDR3 amino acids: CASRRDGNQPQHF.

The V gene is TRBV12-3 or TRBV12-4, the J gene TRBJ2-3; the TCRdb D gene call, TRBD1, has no DNA to confirm it. This CDR3 spans 12 amino acids. CDR3 region: CASSRQTDTQYF.

This rearrangement joins TRBV7-2 to TRBJ1-2; the TCRdb call, TRBD1, lacks DNA for checking. The CDR3 contains 14 residues. The germline gives CDR1 SGHTA, CDR2 FQGNSA. CDR3 amino acids: CASSWDGSGYGYTF.

The chain carries TRBV2 and TRBJ2-5; with no DNA, the TCRdb D assignment of TRBD2 cannot be verified. CDR1 is SNHLY, CDR2 FYNNEI, per germline. This CDR3 region has 13 residues. The CDR3: CASTGGRAETQYF. Using reference TRBV2 and TRBJ2-5 for the parts outside the CDR3, the full variable domain is EPEVTQTPSHQVTQMGQEVILRCVPISNHLYFYWYRQILGQKVEFLVSFYNNEISEKSEIFDDQFSVERPDGSNFTLKIRSTKLEDSAMYFCASTGGRAETQYFGPGTRLLVL.

The chain carries TRBV3-1 and TRBJ1-2; absent DNA, TCRdb's TRBD1 call cannot be checked. Germline CDR1 LGHDT, CDR2 YNNKEL (reference sequence). The CDR3 runs 15 residues. The chain's CDR3 is CASSLYRSDRPGYTF.

This chain uses TRBV12-3 or TRBV12-4 with TRBJ1-2. This CDR3 has 11 residues. This CDR3 is CASSERYGYTF.

The chain links TRBV30 to TRBJ2-6. This CDR3 comprises 15 residues. Germline-derived CDR1 and CDR2 are GTSNPN and SVGIG (reference sequence). The CDR3 sequence is CAWSVFRSGANVLTF.

The V gene is TRBV10-2, the J gene TRBJ2-3. Per germline, CDR1 WSHSY and CDR2 SAAADI. This CDR3 has 16 amino acids. CDR3 loop: CASSVTDGTSTDTQYF.

This rearrangement joins TRBV20-1 to TRBJ1-1; TCRdb gives TRBD1 as the D gene, but with no DNA this cannot be confirmed. The CDR3 totals 16 residues. In germline, CDR1 is DFQATT, CDR2 SNEGSKA (reference sequence). The CDR3 here is CSARDMRHGFFTEAFF.

This chain's CDR3 is CASSEFRTDTQYF. This chain links TRBV10-2 with TRBJ2-3. Germline lookup yields CDR1 WSHSY and CDR2 SAAADI. This CDR3 region has 13 residues.

This chain uses TRBV30 with TRBJ2-7; TCRdb outputs TRBD1, but without DNA this stays unchecked. Germline V lookup: CDR1 GTSNPN, CDR2 SVGIG (reference sequence). This CDR3 comprises 14 residues. CDR3 region: CAWRSAGGIGEQYF.

The chain has TRBV12-3 or TRBV12-4 and TRBJ2-2; without DNA, the TCRdb call of TRBD1 cannot be checked. CDR3 length equals 16 residues. CDR3 loop: CASTRDRALTAGELFF.

J is TRBJ2-1 and V is TRBV24-1; TCRdb names TRBD1, which stays unverified in the absence of DNA. The CDR3 covers 16 residues. Germline CDR1 KGHDR, CDR2 SFDVKD. The CDR3 reads CATSDVHGGSLNEQFF.

The chain is built from TRBV5-1 and TRBJ2-3; no DNA is available, so the TRBD1 call from TCRdb remains unchecked. The CDR3 totals 15 residues. CDR1 is SGHRS and CDR2 is YFSETQ in the germline V gene. CDR3 sequence reads: CASSLERGAPDTQYF. Based on the CDR3 plus reference TRBV5-1 and TRBJ2-3, the full variable domain is KAGVTQTPRYLIKTRGQQVTLSCSPISGHRSVSWYQQTPGQGLQFLFEYFSETQRNKGNFPGRFSGRQFSNSRSEMNVSTLELGDSALYLCASSLERGAPDTQYFGPGTRLTVL.

The gene calls are TRBV7-9 and TRBJ2-1; no DNA is available, so the TRBD2 call from TCRdb remains unchecked. The CDR3 spans 16 residues. The germline V gene has CDR1 SEHNR and CDR2 FQNEAQ (reference sequence). The CDR3 sequence: CASSFSSGGTLNEQFF.